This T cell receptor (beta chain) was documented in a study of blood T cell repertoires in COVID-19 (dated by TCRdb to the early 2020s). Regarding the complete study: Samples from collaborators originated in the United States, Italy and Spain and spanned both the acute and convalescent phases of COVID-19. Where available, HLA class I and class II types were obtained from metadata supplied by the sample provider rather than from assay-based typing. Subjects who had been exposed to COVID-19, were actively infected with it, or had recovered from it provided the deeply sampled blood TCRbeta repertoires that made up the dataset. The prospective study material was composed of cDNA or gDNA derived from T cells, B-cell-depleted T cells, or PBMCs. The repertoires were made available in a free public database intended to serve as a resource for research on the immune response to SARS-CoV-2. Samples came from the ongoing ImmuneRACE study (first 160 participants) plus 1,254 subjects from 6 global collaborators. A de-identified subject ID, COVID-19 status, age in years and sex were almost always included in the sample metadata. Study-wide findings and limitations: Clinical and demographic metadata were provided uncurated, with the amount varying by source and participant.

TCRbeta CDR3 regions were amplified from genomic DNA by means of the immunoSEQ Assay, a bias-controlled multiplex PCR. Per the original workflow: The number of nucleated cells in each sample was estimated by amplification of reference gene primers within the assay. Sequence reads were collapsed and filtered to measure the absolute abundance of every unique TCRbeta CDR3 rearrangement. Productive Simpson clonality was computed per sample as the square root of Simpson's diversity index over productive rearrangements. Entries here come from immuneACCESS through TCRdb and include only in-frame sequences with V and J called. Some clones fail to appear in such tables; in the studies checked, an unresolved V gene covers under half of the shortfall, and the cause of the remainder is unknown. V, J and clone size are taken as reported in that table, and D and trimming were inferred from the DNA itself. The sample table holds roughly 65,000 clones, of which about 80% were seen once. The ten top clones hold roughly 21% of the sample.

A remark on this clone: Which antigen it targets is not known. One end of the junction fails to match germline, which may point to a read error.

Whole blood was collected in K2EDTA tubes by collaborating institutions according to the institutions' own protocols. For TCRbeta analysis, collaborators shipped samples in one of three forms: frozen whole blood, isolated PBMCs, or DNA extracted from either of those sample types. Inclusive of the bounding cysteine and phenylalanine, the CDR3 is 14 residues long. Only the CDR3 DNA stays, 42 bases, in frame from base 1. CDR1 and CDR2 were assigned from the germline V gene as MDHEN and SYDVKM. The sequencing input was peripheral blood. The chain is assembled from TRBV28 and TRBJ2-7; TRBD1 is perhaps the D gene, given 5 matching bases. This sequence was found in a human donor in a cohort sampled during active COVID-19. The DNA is TGTGCCACCAGTGGTCCTGGGGCTGACTACGAGCAGTACTTC. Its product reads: CATSGPGADYEQYF.